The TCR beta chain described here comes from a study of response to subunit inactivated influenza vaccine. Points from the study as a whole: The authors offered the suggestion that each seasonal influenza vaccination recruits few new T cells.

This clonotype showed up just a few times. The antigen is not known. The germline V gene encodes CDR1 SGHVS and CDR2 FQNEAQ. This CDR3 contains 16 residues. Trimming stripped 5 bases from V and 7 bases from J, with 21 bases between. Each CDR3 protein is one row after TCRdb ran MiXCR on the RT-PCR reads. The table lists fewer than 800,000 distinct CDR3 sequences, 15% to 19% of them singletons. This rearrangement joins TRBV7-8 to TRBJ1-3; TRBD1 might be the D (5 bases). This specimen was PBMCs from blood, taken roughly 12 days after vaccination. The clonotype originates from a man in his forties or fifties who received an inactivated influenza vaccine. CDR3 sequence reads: CASSPPGVQGKNTIYF. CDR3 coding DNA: TGTGCCAGCAGCCCCCCGGGTGTCCAGGGAAAGAACACCATATATTTT.